The rows below give T cell receptor beta chains drawn from one sample of a study of T cells in Graves' hyperthyroidism and ophthalmopathy. TCRdb re-derived calls from the multiplex PCR reads in MiXCR, one entry per CDR3 protein. The sample lists about 580,000 distinct CDR3 sequences; about 15% were seen once. The material sequenced was blood. The receptor source for this set is a woman aged 25 to 39 with Graves' hyperthyroidism that later progressed to Graves' ophthalmopathy. Each CDR3 is given with its conserved first and last residue. The order of the fields is D gene, clone size, V gene, J gene, CDR3 DNA, CDR3 protein. The D gene is left open where the match is weak. Expanded clones are given a class, and other clones once, few, many or no size at all.

NA	many	TRBV20-1	TRBJ2-7	TGCAGTGCTAGCGTTCCAGGGGGCGGGAGGGGTTCCTACGAGCAGTACTTC	CSASVPGGGRGSYEQYF
NA	few	TRBV30	TRBJ2-1	TGTGCCTGGATGCTAGGGGATGTGCTGAATAGCGATGAGCAGTTCTTC	CAWMLGDVLNSDEQFF
NA	many	TRBV11-2	TRBJ2-7	TGTGCCAGCAGCTTACCTCCTCCTTCAGGGTTCGAGCAGTACTTC	CASSLPPPSGFEQYF
NA	few	TRBV30	TRBJ1-1	TGTGCCTGGAGACGGACGCAGGGATTGAACACTGAAGCTTTCTTT	CAWRRTQGLNTEAFF
TRBD1	NA	TRBV18	TRBJ2-7	TGTGCCAACTCAGCCGGGACAGGCGCCTACGAGCAGTACTTC	CANSAGTGAYEQYF
NA	many	TRBV3-1	TRBJ2-3	TGTGCCAGCAGCCAAAGGGACGCGGACCTTAGCACAGATACGCAGTATTTT	CASSQRDADLSTDTQYF
TRBD1	many	TRBV19	TRBJ1-5	TGTGCCAGTAGTTCGGGACAGGGAGTATCGCTAGTGAGTCAGCCCCAGCATTTT	CASSSGQGVSLVSQPQHF
NA	many	TRBV20-1	TRBJ2-7	TGCAGTGGCATCGCGAACCAGCTGGGAGAGCAGTACTTC	CSGIANQLGEQYF
NA	many	TRBV29-1	TRBJ2-1	TGCAGCGTTGAAGACTTCCCGCTTTACAATGAGCAGTTCTTC	CSVEDFPLYNEQFF
TRBD1	many	TRBV6-1	TRBJ1-1	TGTGCCAGCAGTGAGCCGGACAGGCTCACTGAAGCTTTCTTT	CASSEPDRLTEAFF
TRBD1	few	TRBV4-1	TRBJ1-5	TGCGCCAGCAGCCACGATGGTTTGCAGGGGGCCGGGCAGCCCCAGCATTTT	CASSHDGLQGAGQPQHF
NA	many	TRBV3-1	TRBJ2-7	TGTGCCAGCAGCCAAGCCAGCGAGCAGTACTTC	CASSQASEQYF
TRBD2	many	TRBV11-2	TRBJ2-1	TGTGCCAGCATCCGGGGACTAGCGGAAGCCAATGAGCAGTTCTTC	CASIRGLAEANEQFF
NA	few	TRBV5-1	TRBJ2-5	TGCGCCAGCAGCTTGGTTGACAGGCTCCAAGAGACCCAGTACTTC	CASSLVDRLQETQYF
NA	many	TRBV14	TRBJ2-1	TGTGCCAGCAGCCAAGAAGGCAATGGGCGGGGTGGCCGTTACAATGAGCAGTTCTTC	CASSQEGNGRGGRYNEQFF
TRBD2	many	TRBV12-3/TRBV12-4	TRBJ2-2	TGTGCCAGCACATTAGCGGGAGGTTCACACACCGGGGAGCTGTTTTTT	CASTLAGGSHTGELFF
NA	many	TRBV11-3	TRBJ2-2	TGTGCCAGCAGCGACTCGGGAAGGCGGCTGAACACCGGGGAGCTGTTTTTT	CASSDSGRRLNTGELFF
NA	many	TRBV6-1	TRBJ2-1	TGTGCCACCCATGGGGGGTATAATGAGCAGTTCTTC	CATHGGYNEQFF
NA	many	TRBV4-3	TRBJ1-6	TGCGCCAGCAGCCAACCGTTGGGCCCCCTCCACTTT	CASSQPLGPLHF
NA	many	TRBV24-1	TRBJ1-5	TGTGCCACCAGTGAGACGGACAGAAACAGCAATCAGCCCCAGCATTTT	CATSETDRNSNQPQHF
TRBD2	NA	TRBV3-1	TRBJ2-5	TGTGCCAGCAGCCCCTTGGGCGGGAGTGAAACCCAGTACTTC	CASSPLGGSETQYF
NA	many	TRBV12-5	TRBJ2-6	TGTGCTAGTGGTTTGATTCCAACTAGCTCTGGGGCCAACGTCCTGACTTTC	CASGLIPTSSGANVLTF
NA	few	TRBV6-1	TRBJ1-1	TGTGCCAGCAGTGATAGATCGGCGATGAACACTGAAGCTTTCTTT	CASSDRSAMNTEAFF
NA	few	TRBV4-2	TRBJ2-3	TGTGCCAGCAGCCAAGACGGGTCCGGTACAGATACGCAGTATTTT	CASSQDGSGTDTQYF
NA	NA	TRBV7-3	TRBJ1-1	TGTGCCAGCAGCTTAACTTGGAGCACTGAAGCTTTCTTT	CASSLTWSTEAFF
TRBD1	NA	TRBV20-1	TRBJ1-1	TGCAGTGCTTACGACAGGGTCGCTTTCTTT	CSAYDRVAFF
NA	NA	TRBV3-1	TRBJ1-5	TGTGCCAGCAGCCAAAATTTTGGCAATCAGCCCCAGCATTTT	CASSQNFGNQPQHF
NA	many	TRBV30	TRBJ2-7	TGTGCCTGGAGTAAAAATTTGGGCTACGAGCAGTACTTC	CAWSKNLGYEQYF
NA	many	TRBV20-1	TRBJ2-7	TGCAGTGCTAGAGACACGTTTGGACCGCCCCGCTACGAGCAGTACTTC	CSARDTFGPPRYEQYF
TRBD2	NA	TRBV7-8	TRBJ2-7	TGCGCCAGCAGCCAAGGACTAGCGGGTAACGAGCAGTACTTC	CASSQGLAGNEQYF
NA	many	TRBV7-2	TRBJ2-1	TGTGCCAGCAGCCCAGGGTTGAGGGGCAATGAGCAGTTCTTC	CASSPGLRGNEQFF
TRBD2	many	TRBV7-8	TRBJ2-5	TGTGCCAGCAGGGGGAGGGAGGGACAAGAGACCCAGTACTTC	CASRGREGQETQYF
NA	few	TRBV29-1	TRBJ2-7	TGCAGCGTCGTCCGGACTGGCGGCTACGAGCAGTACTTC	CSVVRTGGYEQYF
NA	many	TRBV2	TRBJ1-1	TGTGCCAGCAGTGAACGAGAGACCTGGAGCATTATGAACACTGAAGCTTTCTTT	CASSERETWSIMNTEAFF
NA	once	TRBV7-2	TRBJ1-1	TGTGCCAGCAGCTTAGATGGAGGGGTATCGAGCACTGAAGCTTTCTTT	CASSLDGGVSSTEAFF
NA	many	TRBV7-2	TRBJ2-3	TGTGCCAGCAGCTTAGACCACTCCCCCCGAGATACGCAGTATTTT	CASSLDHSPRDTQYF
TRBD1	few	TRBV4-2	TRBJ1-2	TGTGCCAGCAGCCAAGACTTAGGACAGGGCTATGGCTACACCTTC	CASSQDLGQGYGYTF
NA	many	TRBV19	TRBJ1-5	TGTGCCAGTAGTATTGGTGGGGGAGGGAGCAATCAGCCCCAGCATTTT	CASSIGGGGSNQPQHF
NA	many	TRBV12-3/TRBV12-4	TRBJ1-5	TGTGCCAGCAGTTTAGAAGGTAGCAATCAGCCCCAGCATTTT	CASSLEGSNQPQHF
NA	many	TRBV6-2/TRBV6-3	TRBJ1-1	TGTGCCAGCAGGGGTCTACCCGACACTGAAGCTTTCTTT	CASRGLPDTEAFF
NA	NA	TRBV4-1	TRBJ2-7	TGCGCCAGCAGCCAAGAGATCTCCGTGGAGCAGTACTTC	CASSQEISVEQYF
TRBD2	many	TRBV2	TRBJ2-1	TGTGCCAGCAGTGTTGGGACTAGCGGCTACAATGAGCAGTTCTTC	CASSVGTSGYNEQFF
NA	NA	TRBV10-3	TRBJ1-6	TGTGCCATTCGCTCCGTTGGACAGAACAGCTATAATTCACCCCTCCACTTT	CAIRSVGQNSYNSPLHF
TRBD2	few	TRBV15	TRBJ2-2	TGTGCCACCAGCCTGGGACTAGCGGGAGGGGCGGAGCTGTTTTTT	CATSLGLAGGAELFF
NA	few	TRBV25-1	TRBJ1-1	TGTGCCAGCATGTCGGGGCCTGCCACTGAAGCTTTCTTT	CASMSGPATEAFF
NA	many	TRBV24-1	TRBJ2-2	TGTGCCACCAGTGATAGTTTGGGCGGGACGAACACCGGGGAGCTGTTTTTT	CATSDSLGGTNTGELFF
TRBD2	few	TRBV27	TRBJ2-7	TGTGCCAGCAGTTTAAGTCGACTAGCGGCCTACGAGCAGTACTTC	CASSLSRLAAYEQYF
NA	many	TRBV29-1	TRBJ1-2	TGCAGCGTTGAACAGCGTGGCTACACCTTC	CSVEQRGYTF
TRBD2	NA	TRBV20-1	TRBJ2-1	TGCAGTGCTAGGGGGGGACTACAGCAGGAGCAGTTCTTC	CSARGGLQQEQFF
TRBD2	few	TRBV18	TRBJ2-7	TGTGCCAGCTCACCAAGAAGGACTAGCTACTACGAGCAGTACTTC	CASSPRRTSYYEQYF
NA	many	TRBV7-3	TRBJ2-1	TGTGCCAGCAGCTTAACGGTGGGAAGCTCCTACAATGAGCAGTTCTTC	CASSLTVGSSYNEQFF
NA	many	TRBV18	TRBJ2-2	TGTGCCAGCTCACCACTCCCTACCGGGGAGCTGTTTTTT	CASSPLPTGELFF
NA	few	TRBV4-3	TRBJ2-7	TGCGCCAGCAGCCATAATGCGGCTACAAACTACGAGCAGTACTTC	CASSHNAATNYEQYF
NA	NA	TRBV6-1	TRBJ2-7	TGTGCCAGCGGGACCTGGCCGGTGGGGGGCGAGCAGTACTTC	CASGTWPVGGEQYF
NA	many	TRBV12-3/TRBV12-4	TRBJ2-7	TGTGCCAGCAGTCGTAACAACTACGAGCAGTACTTC	CASSRNNYEQYF
TRBD2	NA	TRBV15	TRBJ2-2	TGTGCCACCAGCAGAGGATTTGTGTCTAGCGGGCTGAACACCGGGGAGCTGGTTTTT	CATSRGFVSSGLNTGELVF
NA	NA	TRBV7-3	TRBJ1-1	TGTGCCAGCAGCTCGGAACCCGGCACTGAAGCTTTCTTT	CASSSEPGTEAFF